The 16 T cell receptor beta chains reported below all come from one sample, sequenced in a study of identical twins. One entry per CDR3 protein, called by TCRdb with MiXCR from the 5' RACE reads. The table records about 100,000 distinct CDR3 sequences, 5.9% of them present only once. The sequenced sample consisted of memory T cells sorted from blood. These receptor sequences come from a woman between 50 and 59 years old in good health.

The sample holds a few counts of this clonotype. The V gene is TRBV28, the J gene TRBJ2-7; 8 bases are shared with TRBD1. Germline V gene data show CDR1 as MDHEN and CDR2 as SYDVKM. CDR3 length equals 15 residues. The junction had 8 bases not matched to a gene; V was cut back by 3 bases and J by 4 bases. The CDR3 region is CASSFPQQGEYEQYF. The CDR3 coding sequence is TGTGCCAGCAGTTTTCCTCAACAGGGGGAGTACGAGCAGTACTTC.

This clonotype was counted at least ten times. This sequence joins TRBV29-1 and TRBJ2-7; D remains ambiguous. CDR1 and CDR2 from the germline V gene are SQVTM and ANQGSEA. The CDR3 has 12 residues. V was trimmed by 0 bases and J by 2 bases, leaving 5 bases between them. The CDR3 here is CSVEEAAYEQYF. The CDR3 bases are TGCAGCGTTGAAGAGGCAGCCTACGAGCAGTACTTC.

CDR3 in amino acids: CAWSVSASGRYEQYF. The CDR3 DNA is TGTGCCTGGAGTGTTTCGGCTAGCGGCAGATACGAGCAGTACTTC. The V gene is TRBV30, the J gene TRBJ2-7, with 7 bases fitting TRBD2. CDR1 GTSNPN and CDR2 SVGIG come from the germline V gene (reference sequence). CDR3 length: 15 residues. Trimming took 0 bases from V and 4 from J; bases not matched to a gene: 9. The entire variable domain, with the rest obtained from reference TRBV30 and TRBJ2-7, is as follows: SQTIHQWPATLVQPVGSPLSLECTVEGTSNPNLYWYRQAAGRGLQLLFYSVGIGQISSEVPQNLSASRPQDRQFILSSKKLLLSDSGFYLCAWSVSASGRYEQYFGPGTRLTVT.

A few counts support this clonotype. J is TRBJ1-6 and V is TRBV29-1, with D possibly being TRBD1 (5 bases). The V and J ends lost 5 bases and 7 bases respectively, with 15 bases between them. Germline V lookup: CDR1 SQVTM, CDR2 ANQGSEA. The CDR3 extends over 14 amino acids. CDR3 protein: CSVKGAGSNSPLHF. CDR3 DNA sequence: TGCAGCGTTAAAGGAGCAGGGTCGAATTCACCCCTCCACTTT.

This clonotype was detected a few times. The chain employs TRBV5-8 and TRBJ1-3; D not certain. V lost 1 base to trimming and J lost 0 bases, with 11 bases between them. Germline V gene data show CDR1 as SGHTS and CDR2 as YDEGEE. The CDR3 is 16 amino acids. The CDR3 DNA follows: TGTGCCAGCAGCTTGCCTCGGGGTAACTCTGGAAACACCATATATTTT. Residues: CASSLPRGNSGNTIYF.

The rearrangement uses TRBV5-5 and TRBJ2-5; TRBD2 matches at 9 bases. The CDR3 spans 15 residues. The V and J ends lost 0 bases and 5 bases, in that order; junction bases with no gene match: 5. Germline V lookup: CDR1 SGHKS, CDR2 YYEKEE (reference sequence). In DNA, the CDR3 is TGTGCCAGCAGCTTGGACCTAGCGGGAAGGGAGACCCAGTACTTC. Translation: CASSLDLAGRETQYF. The full variable domain, rest sourced from reference TRBV5-5 and TRBJ2-5, is DAGVTQSPTHLIKTRGQQVTLRCSPISGHKSVSWYQQVLGQGPQFIFQYYEKEERGRGNFPDRFSARQFPNYSSELNVNALLLGDSALYLCASSLDLAGRETQYFGPGTRLLVL.

This clonotype was recorded at least ten times. The chain uses TRBV6-1 and TRBJ1-6, with 9 bases matching TRBD1. Germline loops: CDR1 MNHNS, CDR2 SASEGT. The junction had 11 bases not matched to a gene; V was cut back by 4 bases and J by 7 bases. The CDR3 is 17 residues long. The CDR3 sequence: CASSVTQDRGRNSPLHF. The DNA of the CDR3 is TGTGCCAGCAGTGTAACTCAGGACAGGGGTCGGAATTCACCCCTCCACTTT.

This clonotype was picked up many times. The chain employs TRBV12-3 or TRBV12-4 and TRBJ2-1, with 14 bases fitting TRBD2. The J segment lost 0 bases and the V segment lost 7 bases, leaving 8 bases of the junction unmatched. This CDR3 spans 18 amino acids. CDR3 sequence reads: CASTTGLAGVSSYNEQFF. DNA for the CDR3: TGTGCCAGCACCACGGGACTAGCGGGAGTTAGCTCCTACAATGAGCAGTTCTTC.

This clonotype was observed many times. This chain connects TRBV5-6 to TRBJ2-6; D gene uncertain. The CDR3 is 20 residues long. Germline-derived CDR1 and CDR2 are SGHDT and YYEEEE. V was pared by 1 base and J by 0 bases, with 20 bases between. The DNA for the CDR3 is TGTGCCAGCAGCTTGCGCGTTCGCGCCCCGAACTTCTCTGGGGCCAACGTCCTGACTTTC. It specifies CASSLRVRAPNFSGANVLTF.

The chain combines TRBV5-5 with TRBJ2-2, with D maybe TRBD1 (6 bases). The V and J ends lost 4 bases and 1 base respectively, with 8 bases between them. CDR1 is SGHKS and CDR2 is YYEKEE in the germline V gene (reference sequence). The CDR3 has 14 amino acids. The CDR3 DNA follows: TGTGCCAGCAGCCGAGGGGGGAACACCGGGGAGCTGTTTTTT. Protein: CASSRGGNTGELFF.

The chain uses TRBV4-1 and TRBJ1-1, with D tentatively TRBD1 (6 bases). Between the trimmed V and J ends, which lost 4 bases and 3 bases, there was a span of 15 bases. This CDR3 region has 15 residues. The germline CDR1 and CDR2 sequences are MGHRA and YSYEKL. The CDR3 sequence: CASSPTGPGDTEAFF. CDR3 nucleotide sequence: TGCGCCAGCAGCCCGACAGGACCTGGGGACACTGAAGCTTTCTTT.

There are many counts of this clonotype. The rearrangement joins TRBV11-2 to TRBJ2-2, with 7 bases fitting TRBD1. Unmatched junction bases numbered 6, after V lost 1 base and J lost 4 bases. Germline CDR1 SGHAT, CDR2 FQNNGV. The CDR3 is 16 amino acids. The CDR3 is CASSLVSDRATGELFF. The CDR3 DNA is TGTGCCAGCAGCTTAGTTTCCGACAGGGCCACCGGGGAGCTGTTTTTT.

This clonotype occurred many times. V gene TRBV27 combines with J gene TRBJ1-4; D uncertain. The CDR3 runs 13 residues. The V end lost 8 bases, the J end lost 2 bases, and 9 bases lay between the germline ends. Per the germline V gene, CDR1 is MNHEY and CDR2 is SMNVEV (reference sequence). CDR3 nucleotides: TGTGCCAGCCAAAGGAGGACTAATGAAAAACTGTTTTTT. Amino acid sequence: CASQRRTNEKLFF. The full variable domain, completed using reference TRBV27 and TRBJ1-4, is EAQVTQNPRYLITVTGKKLTVTCSQNMNHEYMSWYRQDPGLGLRQIYYSMNVEVTDKGDVPEGYKVSRKEKRNFPLILESPSPNQTSLYFCASQRRTNEKLFFGSGTQLSVL.

This clonotype was recorded at least ten times. V is TRBV20-1 and J is TRBJ2-1, with 7 bases that match TRBD2. The CDR3 loop spans 16 amino acids. Germline V gives CDR1 DFQATT, CDR2 SNEGSKA (reference sequence). V lost 5 bases, J lost 4 bases, and 14 bases stayed unmatched. CDR3 nucleotide sequence: TGCAGTGCTCCCTCCCCCAGGGAGGGGATTTACAATGAGCAGTTCTTC. Protein product: CSAPSPREGIYNEQFF.

Many counts were recorded for this clonotype. The chain combines TRBV15 with TRBJ2-2, with 8 bases identical to TRBD2. V gave up 0 bases and J gave up 6 bases; unmatched junction bases: 21. There are 21 residues in the CDR3. In germline, CDR1 is LNHNV, CDR2 YYDKDF (reference sequence). CDR3 DNA sequence: TGTGCCACCAGCAGAGATGACTTCGGAGCGGGGGCGTGGGTCGTTGCCGGGGAGCTGTTTTTT. This encodes CATSRDDFGAGAWVVAGELFF.

V gene TRBV10-2 combines with J gene TRBJ1-1; no definite D call. Trimming took off 8 bases at V and 2 bases at J, with 9 bases between the two ends. CDR1 and CDR2 (germline): WSHSY, SAAADI. The CDR3 consists of 12 residues. The DNA of the CDR3 is TGCGCCAGCGGAGGGCCAAACACTGAAGCTTTCTTT. Translating gives CASGGPNTEAFF.